The sequence of this TCR beta chain was determined in a study of shared clonotypes between healthy human individuals. TCRdb's copy holds only in-frame clones and misses some; the assay was immunoSEQ multiplex PCR. The top ten hold around 0.058% of the sample, which has about 610,000 clones, 95% to 98% seen once. The CDR3 has 15 amino acids. Sequencing input: naive CD4+ T cells sorted from blood. Subset here: CD45RA+ positively selected. The receptor's source is a woman in her thirties in good health. V usage is TRBV12-2 and J usage is TRBJ2-3; TRBD1, the table's D call, lacks a check against the DNA. TRBV12-2 is a recognized pseudogene. The CDR3 reads CASRVRDRVSDTQYF. CDR3 DNA sequence: TGTGCAAGTCGCGTCCGGGACAGGGTATCGGATACGCAGTATTTT.